This section outlines one T cell receptor beta chain sequence together with its context. The target antigen is unknown. The data were obtained in a study of cytomegalovirus exposure and HLA in healthy donors. With 60 Vbeta and 13 Jbeta primers, the PCR was carried out. Method: immunoSEQ multiplex PCR; TCRdb's copy keeps in-frame clones and lacks some. Found here are roughly 54,000 clones; the top ten clones hold roughly an eighth. Regarding donors, all were healthy bone marrow donors. Notes on the study in general: Being productive about 87% or about 30% of the time was typical of most TCR beta V segments in an earlier analysis.

Germline V gene lookup returns CDR1 SGHTA and CDR2 FQGNSA. The CDR3 is 16 amino acids. V lost 2 bases and J lost 2, with 15 bases in between. The receptor's source is a woman aged 30 to 39 in good health and CMV-seropositive. Sequencing input: PBMCs. The chain links TRBV7-2 to TRBJ2-5, with TRBD1 as a possible D gene (6 bases). This CDR3 reads CASSLLWTALQETQYF. The CDR3 DNA reads as TGTGCCAGCAGCTTACTTTGGACAGCCCTTCAAGAGACCCAGTACTTC.